This T cell receptor (beta chain) was sequenced for a study of Graves' ophthalmopathy and Graves' hyperthyroidism. Transcripts of RNA were the source for amplifying TCR beta CDR3 regions. The first-round RT-PCR employed HTBI primers together with the Qiagen OneStep RT-PCR kit. A multiplex PCR was then performed as the second round. Via MiXCR, TCRdb re-called the multiplex PCR reads, giving one row per CDR3 protein. Among roughly 700,000 distinct CDR3 sequences, 40% were seen once, and the ten largest hold 44%. The CDR3 is 13 residues long. Germline CDR1 reads ENHRY; CDR2 reads SYGVKD. The V end was cut by 2 bases, the J end by 12 bases, with 16 bases between.

The specimen sequenced was peripheral blood. V and J are TRBV10-3 and TRBJ2-5; no reliable D call. The clonotype originates from an adult man with Graves' ophthalmopathy. The CDR3: CAISEASLSSKYF. The DNA for the CDR3 is TGTGCCATCAGTGAGGCGAGTCTAAGTTCCAAGTACTTC.